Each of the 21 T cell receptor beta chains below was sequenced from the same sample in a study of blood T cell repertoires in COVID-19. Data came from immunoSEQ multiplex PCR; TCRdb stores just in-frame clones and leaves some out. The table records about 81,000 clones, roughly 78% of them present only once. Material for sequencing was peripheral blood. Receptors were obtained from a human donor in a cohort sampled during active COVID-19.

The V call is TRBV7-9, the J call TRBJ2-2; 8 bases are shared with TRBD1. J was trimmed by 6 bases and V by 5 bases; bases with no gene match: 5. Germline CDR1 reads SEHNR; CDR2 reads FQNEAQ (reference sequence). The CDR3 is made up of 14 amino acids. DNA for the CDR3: TGTGCCAGCAGCAGCTGGACAGGGCCCGGGGAGCTGTTTTTT. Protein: CASSSWTGPGELFF.

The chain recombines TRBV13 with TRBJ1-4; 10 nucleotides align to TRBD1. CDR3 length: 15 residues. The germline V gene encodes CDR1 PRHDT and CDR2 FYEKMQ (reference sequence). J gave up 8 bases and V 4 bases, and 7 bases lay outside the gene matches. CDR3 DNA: TGTGCCAGCAGCTCTCCCGGGACAGGGGAGGAAAAACTGTTTTTT. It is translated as CASSSPGTGEEKLFF.

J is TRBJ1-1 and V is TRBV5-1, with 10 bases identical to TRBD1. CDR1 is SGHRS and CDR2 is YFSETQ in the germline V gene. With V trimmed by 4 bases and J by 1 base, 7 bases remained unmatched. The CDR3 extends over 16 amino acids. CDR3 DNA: TGCGCCAGCAGCCCCCGACAGGGGGCCTCGAACACTGAAGCTTTCTTT. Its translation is CASSPRQGASNTEAFF.

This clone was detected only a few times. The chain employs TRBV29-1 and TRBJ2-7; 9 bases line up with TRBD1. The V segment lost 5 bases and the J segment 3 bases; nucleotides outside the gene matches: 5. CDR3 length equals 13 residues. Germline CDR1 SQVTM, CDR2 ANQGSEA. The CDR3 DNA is TGCAGCGTTCCTGGACAGGGGTACTACGAGCAGTACTTC. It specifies CSVPGQGYYEQYF.

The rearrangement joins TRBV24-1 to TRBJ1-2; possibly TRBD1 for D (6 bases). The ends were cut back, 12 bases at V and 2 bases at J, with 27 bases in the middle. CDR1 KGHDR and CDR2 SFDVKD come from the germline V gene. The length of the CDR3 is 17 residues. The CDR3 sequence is CAERGGSTGQLNYGYTF. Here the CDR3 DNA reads TGTGCCGAGAGAGGTGGGAGCACAGGACAGCTCAACTATGGCTACACCTTC.

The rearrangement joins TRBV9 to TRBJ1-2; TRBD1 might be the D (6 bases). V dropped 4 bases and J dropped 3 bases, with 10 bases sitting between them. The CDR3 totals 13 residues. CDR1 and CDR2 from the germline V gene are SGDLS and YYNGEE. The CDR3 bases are TGTGCCAGCAGCCGCGGACAGTACTATGGCTACACCTTC. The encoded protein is CASSRGQYYGYTF.

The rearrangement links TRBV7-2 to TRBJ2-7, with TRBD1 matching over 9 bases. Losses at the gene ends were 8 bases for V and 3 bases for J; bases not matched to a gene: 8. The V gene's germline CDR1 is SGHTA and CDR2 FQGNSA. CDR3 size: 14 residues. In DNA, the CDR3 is TGTGCCAGCCACCGGGGACAGGGAATCTACGAGCAGTACTTC. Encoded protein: CASHRGQGIYEQYF.

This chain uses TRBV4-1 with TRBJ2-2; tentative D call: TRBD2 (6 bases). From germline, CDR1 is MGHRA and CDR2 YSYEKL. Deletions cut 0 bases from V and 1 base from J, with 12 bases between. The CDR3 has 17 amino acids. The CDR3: CASSQESGLVNTGELFF. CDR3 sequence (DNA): TGCGCCAGCAGCCAAGAGTCGGGACTGGTGAACACCGGGGAGCTGTTTTTT.

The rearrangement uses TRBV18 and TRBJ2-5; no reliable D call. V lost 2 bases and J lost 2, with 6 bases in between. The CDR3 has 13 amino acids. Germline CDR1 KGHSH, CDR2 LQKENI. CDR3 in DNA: TGTGCCAGCTCACCAGGGCGTCAAGAGACCCAGTACTTC. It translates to CASSPGRQETQYF.

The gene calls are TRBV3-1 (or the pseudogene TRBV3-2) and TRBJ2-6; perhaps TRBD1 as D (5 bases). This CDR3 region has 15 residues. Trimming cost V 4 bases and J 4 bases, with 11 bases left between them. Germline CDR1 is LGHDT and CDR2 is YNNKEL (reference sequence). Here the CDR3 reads CASSPRGSGANVLTF. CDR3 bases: TGTGCCAGCAGCCCTAGGGGATCCGGGGCCAACGTCCTGACTTTC.

The CDR3 reads CATSPGYTPQHF. The DNA for the CDR3 is TGTGCCACCAGTCCCGGGTATACGCCCCAGCATTTT. This chain links TRBV24-1 with TRBJ1-5; D uncertain. With 6 bases removed from V and 9 bases from J, the gap between germline ends came to 11 bases. This CDR3 is built from 12 residues. Germline V gene lookup returns CDR1 KGHDR and CDR2 SFDVKD.

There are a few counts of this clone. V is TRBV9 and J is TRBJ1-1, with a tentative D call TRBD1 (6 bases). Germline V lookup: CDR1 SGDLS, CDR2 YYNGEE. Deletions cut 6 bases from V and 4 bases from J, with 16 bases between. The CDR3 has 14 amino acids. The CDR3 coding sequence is TGTGCCAGCAACAGGGAGGGCAGGAGCACTGAAGCTTTCTTT. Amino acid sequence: CASNREGRSTEAFF. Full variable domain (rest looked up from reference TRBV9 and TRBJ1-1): DSGVTQTPKHLITATGQRVTLRCSPRSGDLSVYWYQQSLDQGLQFLIQYYNGEERAKGNILERFSAQQFPDLHSELNLSSLELGDSALYFCASNREGRSTEAFFGQGTRLTVV.

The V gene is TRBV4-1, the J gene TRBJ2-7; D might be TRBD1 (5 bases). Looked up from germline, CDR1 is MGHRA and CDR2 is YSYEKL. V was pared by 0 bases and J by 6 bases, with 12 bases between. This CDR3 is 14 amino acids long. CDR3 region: CASSQDPNRSEQYF. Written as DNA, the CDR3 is TGCGCCAGCAGCCAAGACCCAAACAGGAGCGAGCAGTACTTC.

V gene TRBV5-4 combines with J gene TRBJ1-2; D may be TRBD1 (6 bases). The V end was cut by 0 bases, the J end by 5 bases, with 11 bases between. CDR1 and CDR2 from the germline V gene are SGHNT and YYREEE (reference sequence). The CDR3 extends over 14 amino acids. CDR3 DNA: TGTGCCAGCAGCTTGGACAGGGAAGGGTATGGCTACACCTTC. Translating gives CASSLDREGYGYTF.

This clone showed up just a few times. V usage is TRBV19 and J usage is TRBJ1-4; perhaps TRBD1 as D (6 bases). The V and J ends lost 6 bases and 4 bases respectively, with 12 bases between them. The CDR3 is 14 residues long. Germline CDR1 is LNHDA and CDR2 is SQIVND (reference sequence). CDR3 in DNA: TGTGCCAGTAGCCAGGGGCGGTTTAATGAAAAACTGTTTTTT. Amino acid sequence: CASSQGRFNEKLFF.

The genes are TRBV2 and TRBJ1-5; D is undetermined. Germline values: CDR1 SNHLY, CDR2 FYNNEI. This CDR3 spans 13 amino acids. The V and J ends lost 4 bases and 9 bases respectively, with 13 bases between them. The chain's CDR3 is CASSVSTDGPQHF. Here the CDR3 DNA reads TGTGCCAGCAGTGTCTCTACCGATGGGCCCCAGCATTTT.

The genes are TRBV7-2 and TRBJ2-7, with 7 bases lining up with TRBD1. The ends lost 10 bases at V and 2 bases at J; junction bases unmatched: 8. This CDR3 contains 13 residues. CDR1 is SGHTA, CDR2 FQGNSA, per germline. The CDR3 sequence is CANILTGTYEQYF. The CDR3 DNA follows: TGTGCCAACATTCTGACAGGGACCTACGAGCAGTACTTC.

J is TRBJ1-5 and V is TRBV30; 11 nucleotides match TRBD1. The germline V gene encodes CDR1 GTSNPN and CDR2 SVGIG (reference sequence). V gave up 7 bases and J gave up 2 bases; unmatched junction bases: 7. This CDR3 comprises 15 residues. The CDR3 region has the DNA TGTGCCTCTGGACAGGGGGCAGGGGGCAATCAGCCCCAGCATTTT. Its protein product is CASGQGAGGNQPQHF.

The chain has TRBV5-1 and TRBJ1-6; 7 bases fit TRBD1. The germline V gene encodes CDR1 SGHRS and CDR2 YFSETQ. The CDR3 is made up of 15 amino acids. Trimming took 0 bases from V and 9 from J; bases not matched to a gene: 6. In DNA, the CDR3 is TGCGCCAGCAGCTTGGCCGGGACAGCGATTTCACCCCTCCACTTT. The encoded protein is CASSLAGTAISPLHF.

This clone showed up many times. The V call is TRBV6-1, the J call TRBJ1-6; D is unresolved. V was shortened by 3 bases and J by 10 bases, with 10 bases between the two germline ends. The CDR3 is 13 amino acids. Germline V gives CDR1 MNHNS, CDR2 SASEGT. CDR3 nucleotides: TGTGCCAGCAGTGACGGTGCTGAATCACCCCTCCACTTT. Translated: CASSDGAESPLHF.

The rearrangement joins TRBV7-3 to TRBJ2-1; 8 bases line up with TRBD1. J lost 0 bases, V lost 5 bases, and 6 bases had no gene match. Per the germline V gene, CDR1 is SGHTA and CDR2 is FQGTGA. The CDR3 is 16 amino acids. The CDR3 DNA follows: TGTGCCAGCAGCCAAGGGACAGGCATCTCCTACAATGAGCAGTTCTTC. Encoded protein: CASSQGTGISYNEQFF. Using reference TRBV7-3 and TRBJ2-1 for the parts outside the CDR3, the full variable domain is GAGVSQTPSNKVTEKGKYVELRCDPISGHTALYWYRQSLGQGPEFLIYFQGTGAADDSGLPNDRFFAVRPEGSVSTLKIQRTERGDSAVYLCASSQGTGISYNEQFFGPGTRLTVL.